This TCR beta chain derives from a study of blood T cell repertoires in COVID-19. Study summary: There were acute and convalescent COVID-19 samples, and they came from the United States, Italy and Spain. T cells, B-cell-depleted T cells, or PBMCs supplied cDNA or gDNA.

Germline V gene lookup returns CDR1 MGHRA and CDR2 YSYEKL. V shed 0 bases, J shed 7 bases, and the junction held 13 bases outside the gene matches. The CDR3 runs 18 residues. Original processing notes: Quantification of nucleated cells was approximated via reference gene primer amplification. Data came from immunoSEQ multiplex PCR; TCRdb stores just in-frame clones and leaves some out. That table is the source of V, J and clone size, and D and trimming were worked out from the DNA. This sample yields about 98,000 clones, of which 70% to 90% are seen a single time; 3.5% to 5.5% belongs to the top ten.

Sequencing used peripheral blood. This receptor was taken from a man aged 70-80 years with acute or convalescent COVID-19. The gene calls are TRBV4-1 and TRBJ1-5; 9 bases are shared with TRBD1. CDR3 sequence: CASSQERTGVKGRQPQHF. The CDR3 DNA is TGCGCCAGCAGCCAAGAGAGGACAGGGGTAAAGGGGCGCCAGCCCCAGCATTTT.